Sequencing of this T cell receptor (beta chain) was carried out in a study of regulatory T cells in long-lasting Graves disease. Broader study findings: Persistent patients shared more public clonotypes (2,741) than new patients (966). The study found lower TCR diversity in persistent Graves' patients than in newly diagnosed ones.

iRepertoire HTBI primers and Arm-PCR of CDR3 regions built TCR beta libraries. TCRdb reprocessed the multiplex PCR reads via MiXCR and lists one record per CDR3 protein. The sample comprises hundreds of thousands of distinct CDR3 sequences, roughly a sixth of which are singletons, and 22% rests with the top ten. Time point noted: newly diagnosed GD, antithyroid drugs for less than 3 months. From RNA extracted from PBMCs, the TCR library was made. In Xi'an, China, an endocrinology department was the source of patients. This clonotype was recorded a few times. Its antigen is unknown. This TCR came from a female donor with Graves disease. Sequencing was performed on peripheral blood mononuclear cells (PBMCs), taken at new diagnosis, from a patient treated with antithyroid drugs.

CDR3 sequence (DNA): TGTGCCAGCTCAGGGGACAATTCACCCCTCCACTTT. Translating it yields CASSGDNSPLHF. The V gene is TRBV25-1, the J gene TRBJ1-6, with TRBD1 as a possible D gene (6 bases). Germline values: CDR1 MGHDK, CDR2 SYGVNS. The CDR3 consists of 12 residues. V dropped 8 bases and J dropped 7 bases, with 9 bases sitting between them.